This T cell receptor beta chain appears in the sequencing data of a study of cytomegalovirus exposure and HLA in healthy donors. As for the study in general: Most genotyped donors, 75% to 85% of 398, had Caucasian-associated genetic ancestry. Study conclusions and caveats: In a later analysis, a missense DCLRE1C variant was linked to TCR beta V- and J-gene trimming.

Researchers ran the PCR with 60 Vbeta and 13 Jbeta primers. The assay was immunoSEQ multiplex PCR, and TCRdb's table has in-frame clones only and misses some. The sample records more than 65,000 clones, around 75% being singletons. Germline lookup yields CDR1 LGHNA and CDR2 YSLEER. There are 15 residues in the CDR3. Trimming pared 0 bases from V and 4 bases from J, leaving 12 bases between. Comments on this clone: Its cognate antigen is unknown.

What was sequenced was PBMCs. The chain joins TRBV4-3 to TRBJ1-2; weak D call: TRBD1 (5 bases). This TCR came from a man aged 35 to 55 in good health and CMV-seronegative. The CDR3 region is CASSQDLNRPYGYTF. CDR3 in DNA: TGCGCCAGCAGCCAAGATCTAAACAGGCCCTATGGCTACACCTTC.